Each of the 28 T cell receptor beta chains below was sequenced from the same sample in a study of naive and memory T cell subsets. The beta constant-region primer was an equimolar mix of two oligonucleotides covering TRBC1 and TRBC2. The ligated cDNA underwent four PCR rounds using SP2 and nested alpha and beta constant-region primers. A single record per CDR3 protein comes from TCRdb applying MiXCR to the UMI-ligation and nested PCR reads. The repertoire has 30,000 to 40,000 distinct CDR3 sequences, approximately 18% of them found once; the top ten carry 3.4%. Specimen: effector memory CD4+ T cells from blood. Subset specified: effector memory, CD45RA- CD27-. These receptors came from a human donor in good health.

This clonotype was observed many times. CDR3 sequence reads: CSARGLGDNSGNTIYF. The CDR3 bases are TGCAGTGCTAGAGGACTAGGGGACAACTCTGGAAACACCATATATTTT. The chain is built from TRBV20-1 and TRBJ1-3; tentatively, D is TRBD1 (6 bases). Germline V gene data show CDR1 as DFQATT and CDR2 as SNEGSKA (reference sequence). V dropped 1 base and J dropped 0 bases, with 13 bases sitting between them. CDR3 size: 16 residues.

This clonotype was seen more than once but under ten times. The J gene is TRBJ1-3, the V gene TRBV7-2; perhaps TRBD1 as D (5 bases). Per germline, CDR1 SGHTA and CDR2 FQGNSA. This CDR3 contains 15 residues. Trimming took off 5 bases at V and 0 bases at J, with 11 bases between the two ends. CDR3 nucleotide sequence: TGTGCCAGCAGCACTCGGGGCCTCTCTGGAAACACCATATATTTT. It yields the protein CASSTRGLSGNTIYF.

This clonotype was detected a few times. The V call is TRBV6-2 or TRBV6-3, the J call TRBJ1-2; perhaps TRBD1 as D (6 bases). From germline, CDR1 is MNHEY and CDR2 SVGEGT. The CDR3 spans 14 residues. Trimming took 4 bases from V and 4 from J, leaving 13 bases between them. CDR3 DNA sequence: TGTGCCAGCAGTTTCTCCACAGGGAGCTATGGCTACACCTTC. As protein: CASSFSTGSYGYTF.

This clonotype was counted a few times. V is TRBV6-5 and J is TRBJ2-1, with 11 bases that match TRBD2. The V gene's germline CDR1 is MNHEY and CDR2 SVGAGI. The trim removed 5 bases at V and 7 bases at J, leaving 13 bases unmatched. The CDR3 is 17 amino acids. The CDR3 sequence is CASSHRRVASGRNEQFF. CDR3 nucleotide sequence: TGTGCCAGCAGTCACCGCCGGGTGGCTAGCGGGAGGAATGAGCAGTTCTTC.

This rearrangement joins TRBV29-1 to TRBJ2-3; D is uncertain. CDR1 and CDR2 (germline): SQVTM, ANQGSEA. V lost 6 bases and J 1 base, leaving 8 bases between the germline ends. The CDR3 loop spans 12 amino acids. CDR3 sequence: CSVDTGTDTQYF. The CDR3 coding sequence is TGCAGCGTGGATACAGGCACAGATACGCAGTATTTT.

This clonotype was observed a handful of times. The V and J genes are TRBV6-6 and TRBJ1-6, with 7 nucleotides matching TRBD1. V shed 4 bases and J 0 bases; nucleotides not matched to a gene: 6. This CDR3 has 17 amino acids. The germline V gene encodes CDR1 MNHNY and CDR2 SVGAGI (reference sequence). The CDR3 sequence: CASSWGQRSSYNSPLHF. The DNA for the CDR3 is TGTGCCAGCAGTTGGGGACAGCGCAGCTCCTATAATTCACCCCTCCACTTT.

This clonotype was found many times. The rearrangement links TRBV20-1 to TRBJ2-1; TRBD2 matches at 7 bases. Germline lookup yields CDR1 DFQATT and CDR2 SNEGSKA (reference sequence). There are 16 residues in the CDR3. V lost 2 bases and J lost 0; bases outside the gene matches: 7. The CDR3 reads CSARRGAGSSYNEQFF. The CDR3 nucleotides read TGCAGTGCTAGACGGGGAGCGGGATCCTCCTACAATGAGCAGTTCTTC.

The genes are TRBV24-1 and TRBJ2-1; TRBD2 aligns across 8 bases. The CDR3 extends over 18 amino acids. Germline V gives CDR1 KGHDR, CDR2 SFDVKD. Trimming at V came to 1 base and at J to 5 bases, leaving 12 bases not matched to a gene. The CDR3 region has the DNA TGTGCCACCAGTGATTTCTCTTCGGCTAGCGGGCGTCACAATGAGCAGTTCTTC. Encoded protein: CATSDFSSASGRHNEQFF.

This rearrangement joins TRBV5-1 to TRBJ2-1, with 9 bases lining up with TRBD2. Germline CDR1 SGHRS, CDR2 YFSETQ. The CDR3 consists of 20 residues. The J segment lost 0 bases and the V segment lost 3 bases, leaving 16 bases of the junction unmatched. The CDR3 sequence is CASSSDTPGTSLSSYNEQFF. The CDR3 DNA sequence: TGCGCCAGCAGCTCGGATACTCCCGGGACTAGCCTAAGCTCCTACAATGAGCAGTTCTTC.

In this sample, this clonotype turned up a few times. The gene calls are TRBV29-1 and TRBJ2-1, with D maybe TRBD1 (5 bases). This CDR3 region has 13 residues. V gave up 1 base and J gave up 6 bases, with 10 bases separating them. The germline V gene has CDR1 SQVTM and CDR2 ANQGSEA. Written as DNA, the CDR3 is TGCAGCGTTGAAGGCAGGGTTGGCAATGAGCAGTTCTTC. Translated: CSVEGRVGNEQFF.

There are a few counts of this clonotype. The rearrangement uses TRBV14 and TRBJ2-5; possibly TRBD2 for D (7 bases). CDR1 and CDR2 from the germline V gene are SGHDN and FVKESK. There are 13 residues in the CDR3. V lost 6 bases and J 5 bases, leaving 13 bases between the germline ends. CDR3 amino acids: CASSGRGGETQYF. Written as DNA, the CDR3 is TGTGCCAGCAGTGGAAGGGGGGGCGAGACCCAGTACTTC. The full variable domain, with the rest looked up from reference TRBV14 and TRBJ2-5, is EAGVTQFPSHSVIEKGQTVTLRCDPISGHDNLYWYRRVMGKEIKFLLHFVKESKQDESGMPNNRFLAERTGGTYSTLKVQPAELEDSGVYFCASSGRGGETQYFGPGTRLLVL.

The chain couples TRBV19 to TRBJ2-5, with a weak D call TRBD1 (6 bases). From germline, CDR1 is LNHDA and CDR2 SQIVND (reference sequence). V gave up 3 bases and J gave up 4 bases, with 18 bases separating them. The CDR3 loop spans 16 amino acids. DNA of the CDR3: TGTGCCAGTAGTATGACTGGGACACCCCGGATAGAGACCCAGTACTTC. Its translation is CASSMTGTPRIETQYF.

This clonotype is judged medium-sized. This sequence joins TRBV5-1 and TRBJ2-7; TRBD2 agrees at 9 bases. This CDR3 contains 16 residues. The germline CDR1 and CDR2 sequences are SGHRS and YFSETQ. The trim removed 5 bases at V and 2 bases at J, leaving 11 bases unmatched. CDR3 nucleotide sequence: TGCGCCAGCAGGGCGAACCCTAGCGGGGATACCTACGAGCAGTACTTC. It encodes CASRANPSGDTYEQYF.

A few counts support this clonotype. The gene calls are TRBV7-9 and TRBJ2-7; 10 bases fit TRBD2. Per the germline V gene, CDR1 is SEHNR and CDR2 is FQNEAQ (reference sequence). The V and J ends lost 11 bases and 0 bases, in that order; junction bases with no gene match: 4. This CDR3 contains 13 residues. CDR3 sequence reads: CAGSSGSSYEQYF. The CDR3 nucleotides are TGTGCCGGGTCTAGCGGGAGCTCCTACGAGCAGTACTTC.

This clonotype was detected only a few times. J is TRBJ1-2 and V is TRBV30; perhaps TRBD1 as D (5 bases). Germline V gives CDR1 GTSNPN, CDR2 SVGIG (reference sequence). Trimming took 2 bases from V and 4 from J, leaving 8 bases between them. There are 12 residues in the CDR3. Here the CDR3 reads CAWSPGGYGYTF. The CDR3 DNA reads TGTGCCTGGAGTCCGGGGGGCTATGGCTACACCTTC.

The chain couples TRBV5-6 to TRBJ2-5; D call uncertain. The V gene lost 1 base and the J gene lost 3 bases, with 13 bases spanning the gap. This CDR3 has 15 residues. CDR1 SGHDT and CDR2 YYEEEE come from the germline V gene. DNA of the CDR3: TGTGCCAGCAGCTTGCGAGTTCCGTGGGAAGAGACCCAGTACTTC. Its protein product is CASSLRVPWEETQYF.

The table lists this clonotype with many counts. The chain links TRBV20-1 to TRBJ2-1; 9 bases are a match to TRBD2. The CDR3 runs to 16 residues. J was trimmed by 0 bases and V by 4 bases; bases with no gene match: 7. Germline V gene sequence: CDR1 DFQATT, CDR2 SNEGSKA (reference sequence). Written as DNA, the CDR3 is TGCAGTGCTATACCTAGCGGGGCGACCTCCTACAATGAGCAGTTCTTC. It is translated as CSAIPSGATSYNEQFF.

This clonotype has more than one count but fewer than ten. The CDR3 DNA follows: TGTGCCAGCAGCTTGGTGGCCGGGGGGGATGAGCAGTTCTTC. It yields the protein CASSLVAGGDEQFF. V gene TRBV5-4 combines with J gene TRBJ2-1; 8 positions match TRBD2. CDR1 and CDR2 (germline): SGHNT, YYREEE (reference sequence). CDR3 length: 14 amino acids. Unmatched junction bases numbered 4, after V lost 0 bases and J lost 8 bases.

This clonotype is medium-sized in the sample. V gene TRBV7-8 combines with J gene TRBJ1-1; D uncertain. V gave up 6 bases and J gave up 1 base, with 18 bases separating them. The CDR3 contains 16 residues. CDR1 and CDR2 (germline): SGHVS, FQNEAQ. CDR3 sequence: CASSQTGGIWNTEAFF. The DNA of the CDR3 is TGTGCCAGCAGTCAAACGGGCGGCATCTGGAACACTGAAGCTTTCTTT.

This clonotype was seen a few times. The chain combines TRBV7-9 with TRBJ2-7; tentatively, D is TRBD1 or TRBD2 (5 bases each). Deletions cut 2 bases from V and 5 bases from J, with 10 bases between. Germline loops: CDR1 SEHNR, CDR2 FQNEAQ (reference sequence). This CDR3 contains 13 residues. This CDR3 reads CASSLRGDDEQYF. The CDR3 DNA sequence: TGTGCCAGCAGCTTACGAGGGGATGACGAGCAGTACTTC.

This clonotype was detected only a few times. This chain connects TRBV6-6 to TRBJ2-1; 12 positions agree with TRBD2. The germline CDR1 and CDR2 sequences are MNHNY and SVGAGI (reference sequence). V shed 7 bases and J 9 bases; nucleotides not matched to a gene: 10. This CDR3 contains 15 residues. CDR3 bases: TGTGCCAGCACCCAACTAGCGGGAGGTTCCGGTGAGCAGTTCTTC. Its translation: CASTQLAGGSGEQFF.

This clonotype was recorded a few times. The V gene is TRBV27, the J gene TRBJ1-6; possibly TRBD1 for D (5 bases). Trimming removed 6 bases at V and 0 bases at J, with 18 bases between. Germline assignment: CDR1 MNHEY and CDR2 SMNVEV (reference sequence). The CDR3 length is 18 residues. This CDR3 is CASSKRYGDDSYNSPLHF. The CDR3 DNA reads as TGTGCCAGCAGCAAGCGATACGGGGACGACTCCTATAATTCACCCCTCCACTTT.

This clonotype was counted only a few times. The V call is TRBV20-1, the J call TRBJ1-5; 7 bases line up with TRBD1. CDR1 is DFQATT and CDR2 is SNEGSKA in the germline V gene (reference sequence). With 1 base clipped from V and 6 bases from J, the junction kept 0 bases outside the gene matches. This CDR3 spans 12 amino acids. CDR3 bases: TGCAGTGCTAGAGCAGGGGGTCAGCCCCAGCATTTT. Its translation: CSARAGGQPQHF.

This clonotype is termed medium-sized (0.01 to 0.1%). The chain has TRBV20-1 and TRBJ1-2; D is ambiguous. Trimming cost V 5 bases and J 4 bases, with 11 bases left between them. CDR1 and CDR2 (germline): DFQATT, SNEGSKA (reference sequence). This CDR3 is built from 12 residues. CDR3 sequence (DNA): TGCAGTGCTGGCCGTGAAACCTATGGCTACACCTTC. Translating gives CSAGRETYGYTF.

The chain couples TRBV27 to TRBJ1-1; no firm D call. The V and J ends lost 3 bases and 2 bases respectively, with 16 bases between them. The CDR3 sequence is 16 residues long. Germline CDR1 reads MNHEY; CDR2 reads SMNVEV (reference sequence). CDR3 bases: TGTGCCAGCAGTTTGGCGACATCTACCTTAAACACTGAAGCTTTCTTT. Its protein product is CASSLATSTLNTEAFF.

This clonotype showed up just a few times. The DNA for the CDR3 is TGCAGTGCTAGAGTGGACGGGGATCATCAGCCCCAGCATTTT. Encoded protein: CSARVDGDHQPQHF. The chain is built from TRBV20-1 and TRBJ1-5; no reliable D call. This CDR3 region has 14 residues. The V and J ends lost 1 base and 5 bases respectively, with 12 bases between them. Germline CDR1 is DFQATT and CDR2 is SNEGSKA (reference sequence).

About this clonotype itself: A much larger clone differs by one base, so this may be a read error. The chain couples TRBV20-1 to TRBJ1-6, with 7 bases that match TRBD1. Germline CDR1 DFQATT, CDR2 SNEGSKA (reference sequence). V shed 0 bases and J 7 bases; nucleotides not matched to a gene: 9. The length of the CDR3 is 16 residues. DNA of the CDR3: TGCAGTGCTAGAGATACTGGAACAGGGGAGAATTCACCCCTCCACTTT. This codes for CSARDTGTGENSPLHF.

There are a few counts of this clonotype. The chain is built from TRBV7-2 and TRBJ1-1; 7 bases match TRBD1. The J segment lost 7 bases and the V segment lost 6 bases, leaving 2 bases of the junction unmatched. In germline, CDR1 is SGHTA, CDR2 FQGNSA. CDR3 length: 11 amino acids. The CDR3 DNA sequence: TGTGCCAGCAGATGGGACAGTGAAGCTTTCTTT. Amino acids: CASRWDSEAFF.